This paragraph covers one T cell receptor (beta chain) sequence. Its antigen remains unknown. An Oncomine TCR Beta short-read assay was used to sequence the DNA from cultured CD4+ T cells. MiXCR, applied by TCRdb to the PCR reads, yields one record per CDR3 protein. This sample has 25,000 to 30,000 distinct CDR3 sequences, with about 50% found just once. As for treatment: roughly 11-day PBMC culture with coronavirus spike peptide pools or control peptides (ViraFEST assay). The data were taken from a study of vaccination and CD4 T cells after COVID-19. The specimen comprised CD4+ T cells from blood, cultured in vitro, sampled before SARS-CoV-2 vaccination. The receptor's source is a human donor who received a COVID-19 vaccine.

The CDR3 sequence is CASKDGSSPLHF. CDR3 DNA sequence: TGTGCCAGCAAAGATGGGTCTTCACCCCTCCACTTT. This rearrangement joins TRBV25-1 to TRBJ1-6; D gene uncertain. Germline lookup yields CDR1 MGHDK and CDR2 SYGVNS. The CDR3 is 12 residues long. V was clipped by 7 bases and J by 9 bases, with 10 bases between them.